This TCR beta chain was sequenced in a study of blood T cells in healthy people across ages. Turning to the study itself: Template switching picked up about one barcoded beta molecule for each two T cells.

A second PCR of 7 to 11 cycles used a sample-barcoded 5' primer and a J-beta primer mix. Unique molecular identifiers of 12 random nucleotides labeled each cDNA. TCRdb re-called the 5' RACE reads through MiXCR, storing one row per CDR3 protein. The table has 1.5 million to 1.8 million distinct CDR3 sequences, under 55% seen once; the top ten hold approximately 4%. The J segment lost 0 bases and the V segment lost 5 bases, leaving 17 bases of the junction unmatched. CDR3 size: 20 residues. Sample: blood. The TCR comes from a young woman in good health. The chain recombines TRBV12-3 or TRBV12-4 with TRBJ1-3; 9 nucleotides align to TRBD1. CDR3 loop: CASSLRTLFRDRASGNTIYF. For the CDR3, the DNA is TGTGCCAGCAGTCTTCGGACCCTCTTCCGGGACAGGGCCTCTGGAAACACCATATATTTT.